What follows describes a single T cell receptor (beta chain). Its antigen is unidentified. The ends lost 5 bases at V and 2 bases at J; junction bases unmatched: 1. The CDR3 is made up of 13 amino acids. Germline V lookup: CDR1 KGHSH, CDR2 LQKENI. The sample is drawn from a study of T cells in Graves' hyperthyroidism and ophthalmopathy. Study conclusions and caveats: Ophthalmopathy was told apart from stable hyperthyroidism by a 13 V-J model.

TCR beta CDR3 regions were amplified from RNA transcripts. HTBI primers were employed in a first-round RT-PCR of the TCR CDR3. TCRdb reprocessed the multiplex PCR reads via MiXCR and lists one record per CDR3 protein. This table holds under 500,000 distinct CDR3 sequences, over 12% found once. Patients with uncontrolled infections, other autoimmune diseases, pregnancy or lactation were excluded. The chain carries TRBV18 and TRBJ2-5; 8 nucleotides agree with TRBD2. The sequence was collected from a man between 45 and 60 years old with Graves' ophthalmopathy. Sequences were obtained from blood. CDR3 region: CASSGGRQETQYF. In DNA, the CDR3 is TGTGCCAGCTCAGGCGGGAGGCAAGAGACCCAGTACTTC.